Here is one T cell receptor (beta chain) with its context. This specimen belongs to a study of T cell changes during pregnancy in multiple sclerosis. V was clipped by 7 bases and J by 2 bases, with 18 bases between them. CDR3 length: 15 residues. The germline gives CDR1 MNHNS, CDR2 SASEGT. Measured with immunoSEQ multiplex PCR; TCRdb has only the in-frame clones, and not every one. The sample records some 80,000 clones, about 94% being singletons. The sample consisted of CD4+ T cells from peripheral blood mononuclear cells, taken after pregnancy. V usage is TRBV6-1 and J usage is TRBJ2-7; weak D call: TRBD1 (6 bases). The clonotype was recovered from a female donor with multiple sclerosis, enrolled in a pregnancy study. CDR3 DNA: TGTGCCAGCACCCCGCGGCAGGGGATTACCTACGAGCAGTACTTC. It yields the protein CASTPRQGITYEQYF.